Listed here is a single T cell receptor beta chain. The antigen is unknown. These data belong to a study of cytomegalovirus exposure and HLA in healthy donors. The study's findings and limits: Accurate prediction of most subjects' HLA-A and HLA-B alleles from TCR beta sequences was reported.

Use of 60 Vbeta and 13 Jbeta primers characterized the PCR. Only in-frame clones appear in the TCRdb table, and some are missing; sequencing was by immunoSEQ multiplex PCR. The sample carries some 150,000 clones, 75% to 85% recorded once. CDR1 and CDR2 (germline): SGHRS, YFSETQ. Trimming left V 0 bases short and J 5 bases short, with 5 bases between. This CDR3 spans 12 amino acids. The rearrangement joins TRBV5-1 to TRBJ2-5, with unresolved D. The sample was PBMCs. This TCR came from a female donor in good health and CMV-seropositive. The DNA of the CDR3 is TGCGCCAGCAGCTTGGCAAGCGAGACCCAGTACTTC. Translating it yields CASSLASETQYF.